This note documents a single T cell receptor (beta chain) sequence. The entry originates in a study of blood T cell repertoires in COVID-19. CDR1 and CDR2 (germline): KGHDR, SFDVKD. The CDR3 is made up of 16 amino acids. V lost 2 bases to trimming and J lost 5 bases; unmatched junction nucleotides: 4. Per the original data handling: Nucleated cell counts were estimated from reference gene primer amplification. Assay: immunoSEQ multiplex PCR; the TCRdb copy retains only in-frame clones and omits some. V and J calls and clone size are as listed in that table; D and trimming were resolved from the DNA. The sample consists of about 98,000 clones, 70% to 80% of them appearing once.

The sample consisted of peripheral blood. The receptor was derived from a man between 65 and 85 years old with acute or convalescent COVID-19. The chain links TRBV24-1 to TRBJ2-3; 12 nucleotides match TRBD2. CDR3 nucleotide sequence: TGTGCCACCAGTGATTGGACTAGCGGGAACGGAGATACGCAGTATTTT. It specifies CATSDWTSGNGDTQYF.